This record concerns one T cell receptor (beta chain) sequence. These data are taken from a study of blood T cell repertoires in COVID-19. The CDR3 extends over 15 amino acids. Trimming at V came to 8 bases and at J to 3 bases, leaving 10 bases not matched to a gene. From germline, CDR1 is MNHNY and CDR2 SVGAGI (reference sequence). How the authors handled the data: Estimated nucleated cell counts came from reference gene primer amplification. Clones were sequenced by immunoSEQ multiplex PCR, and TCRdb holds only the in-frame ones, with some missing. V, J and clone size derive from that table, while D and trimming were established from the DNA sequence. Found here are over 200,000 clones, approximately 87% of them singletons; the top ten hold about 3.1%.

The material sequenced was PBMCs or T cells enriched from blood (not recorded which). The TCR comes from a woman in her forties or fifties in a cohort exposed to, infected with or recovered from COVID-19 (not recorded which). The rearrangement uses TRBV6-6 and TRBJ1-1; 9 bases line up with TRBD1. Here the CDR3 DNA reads TGTGCCAGCGGGCCGGGACAGGGAAGAGACACTGAAGCTTTCTTT. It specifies CASGPGQGRDTEAFF.